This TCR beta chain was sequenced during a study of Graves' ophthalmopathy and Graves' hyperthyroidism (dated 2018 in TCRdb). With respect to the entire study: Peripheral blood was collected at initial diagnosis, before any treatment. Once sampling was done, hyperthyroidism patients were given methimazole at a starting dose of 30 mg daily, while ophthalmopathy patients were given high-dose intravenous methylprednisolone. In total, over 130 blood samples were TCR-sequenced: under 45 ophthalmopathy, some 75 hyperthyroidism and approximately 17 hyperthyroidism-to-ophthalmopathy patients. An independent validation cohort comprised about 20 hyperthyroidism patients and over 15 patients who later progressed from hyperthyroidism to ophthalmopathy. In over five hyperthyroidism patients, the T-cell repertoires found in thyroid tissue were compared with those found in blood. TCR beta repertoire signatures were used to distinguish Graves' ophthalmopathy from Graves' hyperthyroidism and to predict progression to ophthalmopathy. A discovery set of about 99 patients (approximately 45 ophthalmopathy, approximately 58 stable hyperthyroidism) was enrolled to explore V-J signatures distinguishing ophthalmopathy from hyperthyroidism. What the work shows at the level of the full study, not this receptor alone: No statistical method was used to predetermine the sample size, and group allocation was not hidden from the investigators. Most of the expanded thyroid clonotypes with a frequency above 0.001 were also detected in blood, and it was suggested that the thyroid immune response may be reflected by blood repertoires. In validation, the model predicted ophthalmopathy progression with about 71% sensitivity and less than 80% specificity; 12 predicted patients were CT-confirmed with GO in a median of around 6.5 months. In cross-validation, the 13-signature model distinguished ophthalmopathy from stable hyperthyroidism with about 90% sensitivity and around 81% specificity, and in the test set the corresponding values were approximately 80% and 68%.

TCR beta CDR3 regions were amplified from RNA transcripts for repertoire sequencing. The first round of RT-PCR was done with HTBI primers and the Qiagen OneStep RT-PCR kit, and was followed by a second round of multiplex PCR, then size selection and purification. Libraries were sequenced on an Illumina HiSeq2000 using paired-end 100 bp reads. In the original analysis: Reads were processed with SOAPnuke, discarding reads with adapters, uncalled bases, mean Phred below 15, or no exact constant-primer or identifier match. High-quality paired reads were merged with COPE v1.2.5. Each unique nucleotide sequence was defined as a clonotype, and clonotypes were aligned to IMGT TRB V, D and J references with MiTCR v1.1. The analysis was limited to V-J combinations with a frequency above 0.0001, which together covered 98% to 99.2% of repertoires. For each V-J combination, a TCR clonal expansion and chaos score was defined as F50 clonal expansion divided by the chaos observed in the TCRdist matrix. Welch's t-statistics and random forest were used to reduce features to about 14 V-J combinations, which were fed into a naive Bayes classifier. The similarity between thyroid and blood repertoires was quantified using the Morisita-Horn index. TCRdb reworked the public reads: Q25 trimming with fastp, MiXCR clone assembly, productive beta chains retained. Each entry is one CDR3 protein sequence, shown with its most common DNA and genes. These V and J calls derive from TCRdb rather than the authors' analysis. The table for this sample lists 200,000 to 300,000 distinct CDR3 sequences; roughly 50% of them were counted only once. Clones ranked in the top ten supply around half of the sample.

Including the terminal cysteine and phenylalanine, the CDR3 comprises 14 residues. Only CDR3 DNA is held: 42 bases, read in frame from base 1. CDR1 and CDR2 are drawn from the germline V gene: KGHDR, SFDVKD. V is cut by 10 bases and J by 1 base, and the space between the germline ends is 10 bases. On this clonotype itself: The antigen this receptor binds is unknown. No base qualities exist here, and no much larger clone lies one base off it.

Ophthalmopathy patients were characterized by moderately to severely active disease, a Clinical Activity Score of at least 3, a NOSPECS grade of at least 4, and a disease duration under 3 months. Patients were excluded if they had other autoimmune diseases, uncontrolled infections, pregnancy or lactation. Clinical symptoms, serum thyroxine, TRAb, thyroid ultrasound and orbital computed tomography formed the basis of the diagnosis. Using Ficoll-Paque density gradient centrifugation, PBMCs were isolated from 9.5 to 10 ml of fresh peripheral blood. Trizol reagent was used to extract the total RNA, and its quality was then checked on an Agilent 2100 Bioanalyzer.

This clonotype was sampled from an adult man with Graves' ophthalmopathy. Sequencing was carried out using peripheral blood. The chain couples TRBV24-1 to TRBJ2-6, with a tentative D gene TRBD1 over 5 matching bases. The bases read TGTGCCACAAGAAGGGGTTCTGGGGCCAACGTCCTGACTTTC. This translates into CATRRGSGANVLTF.